What follows are 17 T cell receptor beta chains derived from one specimen sequenced in a study of T-cell reconstitution after alpha-beta-depleted transplantation in children. Unique molecular identifiers were built into the TCRbeta library. One entry per CDR3 protein results from TCRdb running MiXCR on the PCR reads. The sample lists 350,000 to 450,000 distinct CDR3 sequences; 20% were seen once. Sequenced here: PBMCs from the stem cell graft donor, sampled from the stem cell graft. Source of these receptors: a human donor who donated a stem cell graft to a child with acute myeloid leukemia.

In its sample, this clonotype was seen many times. This sequence joins TRBV12-3 or TRBV12-4 and TRBJ2-1; 9 bases map to TRBD2. J gave up 7 bases and V 8 bases, and 12 bases lay outside the gene matches. This CDR3 spans 15 amino acids. CDR3 bases: TGTGCCAGCGTTTTAGCGGGAGCCATCTGGAATGAGCAGTTCTTC. It translates to CASVLAGAIWNEQFF.

This clonotype was seen a handful of times. This chain uses TRBV6-5 with TRBJ2-2; 11 bases fit TRBD2. Germline-derived CDR1 and CDR2 are MNHEY and SVGAGI. The length of the CDR3 is 16 residues. After removal of 2 bases from V and 5 bases from J, the junction contained 4 bases not matched to a gene. CDR3 in DNA: TGTGCCAGCAGTTACGGGGCTAGCGGGAGGACCGGGGAGCTGTTTTTT. It yields the protein CASSYGASGRTGELFF.

This clonotype has a handful of counts. The V and J genes are TRBV20-1 and TRBJ2-7; the D gene is possibly TRBD2 (7 bases). Germline CDR1 is DFQATT and CDR2 is SNEGSKA (reference sequence). The CDR3 covers 14 residues. V lost 5 bases and J lost 7, with 21 bases in between. The CDR3 protein is CSAPSPGGAGEQYF. The CDR3 DNA reads TGCAGTGCTCCCTCCCCGGGGGGCGCGGGGGAGCAGTACTTC.

The chain has TRBV15 and TRBJ2-2; 10 nucleotides match TRBD1. This CDR3 has 15 residues. The trim removed 6 bases at V and 1 base at J, leaving 2 bases unmatched. The germline gives CDR1 LNHNV, CDR2 YYDKDF (reference sequence). The CDR3: CATRGDRGNTGELFF. The CDR3 bases are TGTGCCACCAGAGGGGACAGGGGGAACACCGGGGAGCTGTTTTTT.

This clonotype occurred a few times. This chain joins TRBV12-3 or TRBV12-4 and TRBJ1-5; D unclear. With 2 bases removed from V and 2 bases from J, the gap between germline ends came to 10 bases. The CDR3 totals 15 residues. For the CDR3, the DNA is TGTGCCAGCAGTTTATCGGGCAGCGGCAATCAGCCCCAGCATTTT. This translates into CASSLSGSGNQPQHF.

This clonotype occurred many times. The chain couples TRBV29-1 to TRBJ2-2; possibly TRBD2 for D (5 bases). This CDR3 has 13 amino acids. V shed 8 bases and J shed 0 bases, with 10 bases lying between them. Germline assignment: CDR1 SQVTM and CDR2 ANQGSEA. The CDR3 here is CSSQDSNTGELFF. The CDR3 nucleotides read TGCAGCTCCCAGGACTCGAACACCGGGGAGCTGTTTTTT.

There are a few counts of this clonotype. The chain couples TRBV5-1 to TRBJ2-7; TRBD1 might be the D (5 bases). V lost 0 bases and J 4 bases, leaving 8 bases between the germline ends. The CDR3 covers 13 residues. Germline values: CDR1 SGHRS, CDR2 YFSETQ. The CDR3 DNA reads as TGCGCCAGCAGCTTGGCCAAGGGGTACGAGCAGTACTTC. It translates to CASSLAKGYEQYF. Full variable domain (outside the CDR3, taken from reference TRBV5-1 and TRBJ2-7): KAGVTQTPRYLIKTRGQQVTLSCSPISGHRSVSWYQQTPGQGLQFLFEYFSETQRNKGNFPGRFSGRQFSNSRSEMNVSTLELGDSALYLCASSLAKGYEQYFGPGTRLTVT.

A few counts support this clonotype. The J gene is TRBJ2-5, the V gene TRBV12-3 or TRBV12-4, with D possibly TRBD2 on 6 matching bases. Between the trimmed V and J ends, which lost 3 bases and 4 bases, there was a span of 12 bases. CDR3 size: 14 residues. The CDR3 DNA sequence: TGTGCCAGCAGTTTCCCCGTGGGAGGAGAGACCCAGTACTTC. Its translation: CASSFPVGGETQYF.

A few counts support this clonotype. The rearrangement joins TRBV7-8 to TRBJ2-3; D ambiguous. Trimming took off 5 bases at V and 4 bases at J, with 10 bases between the two ends. CDR3 length equals 13 residues. Per germline, CDR1 SGHVS and CDR2 FQNEAQ. The CDR3 coding sequence is TGTGCCAGCAGCCGCGGAGTTTCAGATACGCAGTATTTT. Protein sequence: CASSRGVSDTQYF.

This clonotype was observed at least ten times. V usage is TRBV29-1 and J usage is TRBJ1-1, with D unclear. There are 12 residues in the CDR3. Between the trimmed V and J ends, which lost 8 bases and 10 bases, there was a span of 20 bases. Germline lookup yields CDR1 SQVTM and CDR2 ANQGSEA. CDR3 nucleotides: TGCAGCCCTGGGCCAAACCGAGGTTCAGCTTTCTTT. It translates to CSPGPNRGSAFF. The complete variable domain, with remaining parts taken from reference TRBV29-1 and TRBJ1-1, reads SAVISQKPSRDICQRGTSLTIQCQVDSQVTMMFWYRQQPGQSLTLIATANQGSEATYESGFVIDKFPISRPNLTFSTLTVSNMSPEDSSIYLCSPGPNRGSAFFGQGTRLTVV.

Many counts were recorded for this clonotype. The rearrangement uses TRBV20-1 and TRBJ2-7; D possibly corresponds to TRBD2 (6 bases). V was trimmed by 5 bases and J by 0 bases, leaving 17 bases between them. The germline gives CDR1 DFQATT, CDR2 SNEGSKA (reference sequence). The CDR3 covers 15 residues. DNA for the CDR3: TGCAGTGCTCCCCCGTTAGGACTAAGCTCCTACGAGCAGTACTTC. It yields the protein CSAPPLGLSSYEQYF.

In this sample, this clonotype turned up a few times. This chain connects TRBV29-1 to TRBJ2-1; the match to TRBD1 covers 10 bases. V was pared by 6 bases and J by 8 bases, with 4 bases of the junction left unmatched. The CDR3 loop spans 12 amino acids. Per germline, CDR1 SQVTM and CDR2 ANQGSEA. CDR3 DNA: TGCAGCGTGAGGACAGGGGGGGATGAGCAGTTCTTC. Its translation is CSVRTGGDEQFF.

This clonotype was counted at least ten times. The CDR3 protein is CASSLINEALYNEQFF. CDR3 bases: TGTGCCAGCAGCTTAATCAATGAGGCACTCTACAATGAGCAGTTCTTC. The chain links TRBV7-6 to TRBJ2-1; D not resolved. This CDR3 comprises 16 residues. Germline values: CDR1 SGHVS, CDR2 FNYEAQ. The V gene lost 2 bases and the J gene lost 3 bases, with 14 bases spanning the gap.

The V call is TRBV5-1, the J call TRBJ2-3; D uncertain. Germline V CDR1 and CDR2: SGHRS, YFSETQ. The CDR3 runs 16 residues. V was cut by 1 base and J by 1 base, with 13 bases left in between. The CDR3 DNA reads as TGCGCCAGCAGCTTGACGACCTTAACCCGCACAGATACGCAGTATTTT. Its protein is CASSLTTLTRTDTQYF. Complete variable domain (other parts from reference TRBV5-1 and TRBJ2-3): KAGVTQTPRYLIKTRGQQVTLSCSPISGHRSVSWYQQTPGQGLQFLFEYFSETQRNKGNFPGRFSGRQFSNSRSEMNVSTLELGDSALYLCASSLTTLTRTDTQYFGPGTRLTVL.

The J gene is TRBJ1-1, the V gene TRBV9, with D unclear. Trimming removed 0 bases from V and 4 bases from J, with 7 bases in between. This CDR3 spans 13 amino acids. Germline CDR1 SGDLS, CDR2 YYNGEE. This CDR3 reads CASSVGTATEAFF. CDR3 sequence (DNA): TGTGCCAGCAGCGTAGGGACGGCCACTGAAGCTTTCTTT.

In nucleotides, the CDR3 is TGTGCCAGCAGCCAAGTCCGTTCGAGCTATGGCTACACCTTC. This gives the protein CASSQVRSSYGYTF. J is TRBJ1-2 and V is TRBV3-1; D is ambiguous. V was clipped by 1 base and J by 4 bases, with 10 bases between them. The germline CDR1 and CDR2 sequences are LGHDT and YNNKEL (reference sequence). CDR3 size: 14 residues.

The chain uses TRBV5-1 and TRBJ2-6; D remains ambiguous. V was cut by 1 base and J by 2 bases, with 7 bases left in between. The CDR3 loop spans 15 amino acids. CDR1 and CDR2 from the germline V gene are SGHRS and YFSETQ. CDR3 protein: CASSLSTPGANVLTF. The DNA for the CDR3 is TGCGCCAGCAGCTTGTCAACTCCTGGGGCCAACGTCCTGACTTTC.